This is a list of T cell receptor beta chains from one sample in a study of CD8+CD57+ T cells in acquired aplastic anemia. Each CDR3 protein gets one entry after TCRdb re-called the reads with MiXCR. The sample consists of fewer than 100,000 distinct CDR3 sequences, 40% to 50% of them appearing once. Input material: sorted CD4+, CD8+, or CD8+CD57+ T cells (not recorded which) from PBMCs. The receptors shown here come from a human donor in good health, serving as a control. CDR3s include the opening cysteine and the closing phenylalanine or tryptophan. A D gene is named only where the DNA matches it firmly. Size values are once, few and many counts, or a class for expanded clones, and some rows have none.

.	.	TRBV30	TRBJ2-7	CAWSGSTGNLEQYF	TGTGCCTGGAGTGGCTCTACAGGGAATCTCGAGCAGTACTTC
.	.	TRBV29-1	TRBJ2-7	CSVEAESSYEQYF	TGCAGCGTAGAGGCCGAGAGCTCCTACGAGCAGTACTTC
.	.	TRBV2	TRBJ2-6	CASSPLPRQSGANVLTF	TGTGCCAGCAGTCCTCTACCACGACAATCTGGGGCCAACGTCCTGACTTTC
.	.	TRBV20-1	TRBJ1-6	CSARAPPGHDNSPLHF	TGCAGTGCTAGAGCCCCACCGGGACATGATAATTCACCCCTCCACTTT
.	.	TRBV2	TRBJ2-1	CAGHRVGDEQFF	TGTGCCGGGCACAGGGTCGGGGATGAGCAGTTCTTC
TRBD1	many	TRBV24-1	TRBJ1-2	CATSETGGDYGYTF	TGTGCCACCAGTGAAACAGGGGGAGACTATGGCTACACCTTC
.	many	TRBV7-9	TRBJ1-1	CASPGQGNTEAFF	TGTGCCAGCCCTGGGCAGGGGAACACTGAAGCTTTCTTT
TRBD1	many	TRBV4-1	TRBJ1-5	CASSPGQTTMPQHF	TGCGCCAGCAGCCCGGGACAGACGACGATGCCCCAGCATTTT
TRBD1	few	TRBV6-6	TRBJ1-1	CATQQGSDAEAFF	TGTGCCACGCAACAGGGGTCTGACGCTGAAGCTTTCTTT
.	many	TRBV27	TRBJ1-6	CATSPGMGTGSPLHF	TGTGCCACCTCGCCCGGAATGGGGACTGGGTCACCCCTCCACTTT
.	few	TRBV4-2	TRBJ2-1	CASSQALRDYNEQFF	TGTGCCAGCAGCCAAGCTCTGCGGGACTACAATGAGCAGTTCTTC
.	.	TRBV9	TRBJ1-1	CASSASDTEALF	TGCGCCAGCAGCGCATCGGACACTGAAGCTCTCTTT
.	many	TRBV20-1	TRBJ2-1	CSASPAEDPNEQFF	TGCAGTGCTAGCCCAGCGGAGGACCCCAATGAGCAGTTCTTC
.	.	TRBV19	TRBJ1-5	CASTDSAGTEHF	TGTGCCAGTACCGACAGCGCCGGCACCGAGCATTTT
TRBD1	.	TRBV25-1	TRBJ2-7	CASSASGTGGGEQYF	TGTGCCAGCAGTGCTTCCGGGACAGGGGGCGGAGAGCAGTACTTC
TRBD1	once	TRBV29-1	TRBJ1-2	CSVEGGQGRLGYTF	TGCAGCGTTGAAGGTGGACAGGGGAGGCTTGGCTACACCTTC
.	few	TRBV10-1	TRBJ2-7	CASSESEERGKNEQYF	TGCGCCAGCAGTGAGTCTGAGGAAAGGGGAAAAAACGAGCAGTACTTC
.	.	TRBV10-3	TRBJ2-3	CAISDIQSTSTDTQYF	TGTGCCATCAGTGATATTCAGTCAACGAGCACAGATACGCAGTATTTT
TRBD1	many	TRBV7-3	TRBJ1-2	CASSLTYPGQDEKGYGYTF	TGTGCCAGCAGCTTAACTTACCCGGGACAGGACGAGAAGGGCTATGGCTACACCTTC
.	few	TRBV6-1	TRBJ1-1	CASSEGGTSTEAFF	TGTGCCAGCAGTGAAGGGGGCACTAGCACTGAAGCTTTCTTT
TRBD1	many	TRBV19	TRBJ1-1	CASSIVGQMNTEAFF	TGTGCCAGTAGTATAGTGGGACAGATGAACACTGAAGCTTTCTTT
.	.	TRBV30	TRBJ1-6	CAWSPGLGNSPLHF	TGTGCCTGGAGTCCCGGCCTAGGAAATTCACCCCTCCACTTT
.	many	TRBV5-1	TRBJ1-1	CASRIYAGTEAFF	TGCGCCAGCAGAATTTATGCGGGAACTGAAGCTTTCTTT
.	many	TRBV19	TRBJ1-2	CASSIGASGGSGYTF	TGTGCCAGTAGTATAGGCGCCTCGGGGGGTTCTGGCTACACCTTC
.	.	TRBV20-1	TRBJ1-6	CSARDGLRAQSYNSPLHF	TGCAGTGCTAGAGATGGGTTGAGGGCACAGTCCTATAATTCACCCCTCCACTTT
TRBD2	many	TRBV4-2	TRBJ2-1	CASSQASGDYNEQFF	TGTGCCAGCAGCCAAGCTAGCGGGGACTACAATGAGCAGTTCTTC
TRBD2	.	TRBV29-1	TRBJ2-7	CSVRWGGRYEQYF	TGCAGCGTTCGATGGGGGGGACGTTACGAGCAGTACTTC
.	many	TRBV9	TRBJ2-5	CASRPPSGGETQYF	TGTGCCAGCAGACCCCCGAGCGGCGGGGAGACCCAGTACTTC
TRBD1	many	TRBV5-1	TRBJ1-1	CASSFTGVTEAFF	TGCGCCAGCAGCTTCACAGGGGTCACTGAAGCTTTCTTT
.	.	TRBV20-1	TRBJ2-7	CSASHGGTSYEQYF	TGCAGTGCTAGTCACGGCGGGACCTCCTACGAGCAGTACTTC
.	.	TRBV9	TRBJ2-1	CASSTSGQPNNEQFF	TGTGCCAGCAGCACATCGGGACAACCCAACAATGAGCAGTTCTTC
.	.	TRBV10-1	TRBJ2-7	CASSSSFGAEQYF	TGCGCCAGCAGTAGTTCCTTCGGGGCCGAGCAGTACTTC
.	.	TRBV10-3	TRBJ1-2	CAISETGYGYTF	TGTGCCATCAGTGAGACAGGGTATGGCTACACCTTC
TRBD1	.	TRBV19	TRBJ1-1	CASSYTGTASWEAFF	TGTGCCAGTAGTTACACCGGGACAGCCTCATGGGAAGCTTTCTTT
TRBD2	many	TRBV11-2	TRBJ2-3	CASSFDRTSGGAPDTQYF	TGTGCCAGCAGCTTCGACCGGACTAGCGGGGGGGCCCCAGATACGCAGTATTTT
.	many	TRBV7-9	TRBJ2-3	CASSGALHGTQYF	TGTGCCAGCTCTGGAGCTCTTCATGGTACGCAGTATTTT
TRBD2	many	TRBV4-1	TRBJ2-6	CASSGGEQSGANVLTF	TGCGCCAGCAGCGGGGGGGAACAGTCTGGGGCCAACGTCCTGACTTTC
.	.	TRBV6-5	TRBJ1-5	CASGYGAEPQHF	TGTGCCAGCGGTTACGGGGCGGAGCCCCAGCATTTT
.	.	TRBV12-3/TRBV12-4	TRBJ1-1	CASSLGFSEAFF	TGTGCCAGCAGTTTAGGGTTCTCTGAAGCTTTCTTT
.	few	TRBV24-1	TRBJ2-7	CATSDPAGFHEQYF	TGTGCCACCAGTGATCCGGCGGGGTTCCACGAGCAGTACTTC